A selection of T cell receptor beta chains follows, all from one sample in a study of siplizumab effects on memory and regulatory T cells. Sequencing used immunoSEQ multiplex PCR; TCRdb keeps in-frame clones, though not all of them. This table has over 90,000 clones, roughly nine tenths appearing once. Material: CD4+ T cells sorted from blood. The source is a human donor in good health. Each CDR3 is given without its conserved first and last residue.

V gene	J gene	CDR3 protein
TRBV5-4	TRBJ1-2	ASSLVGGGGGYT
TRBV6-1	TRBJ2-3	ASTEFPDTQY
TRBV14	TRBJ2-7	ASSPLGLAGGGAYEQY
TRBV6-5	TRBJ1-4	ASSYSMVAVEKLF
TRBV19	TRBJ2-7	ASSIPPSEQY
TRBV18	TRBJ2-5	ASSPNRPRGGKETQY
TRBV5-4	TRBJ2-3	ASTTGLAGASDTQY
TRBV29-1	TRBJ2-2	SVSQGAGIGELF
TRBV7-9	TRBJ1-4	ASSFLLDRDEKLF
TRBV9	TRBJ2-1	ASSVVPRDEQF
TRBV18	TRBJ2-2	ASSPDVAGGVGELF
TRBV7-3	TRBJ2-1	ASRRDRNNEQF
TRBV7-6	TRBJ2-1	ASRRSGGVDEQF
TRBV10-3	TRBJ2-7	AILGGASGSYEQY
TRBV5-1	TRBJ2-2	ASSWDSLNTGELF
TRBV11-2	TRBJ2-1	ASSSIRDRKVNEQF
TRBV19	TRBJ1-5	ASTDKGGQPQH
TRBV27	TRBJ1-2	ASRTWTAYGYT
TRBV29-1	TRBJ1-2	SVATAHGYT
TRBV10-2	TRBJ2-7	ASSDGRAYEQY
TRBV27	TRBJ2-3	ASSLPSSSGGSTDTQY
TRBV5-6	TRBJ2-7	ASSLSPSMIYEQY
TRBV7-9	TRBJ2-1	ASSFRRGQGGNEQF
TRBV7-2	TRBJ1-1	ASSTGGLRGTEAF
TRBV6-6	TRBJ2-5	ASSYRGQHQETQY
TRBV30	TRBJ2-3	AWSVVTLYTQY
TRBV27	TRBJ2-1	ASSLSWREGGSNEQF
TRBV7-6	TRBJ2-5	ASSLVRGTETQY
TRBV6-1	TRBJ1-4	ASGRDTATNEKLF
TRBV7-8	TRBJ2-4	ASSFAGDIQY
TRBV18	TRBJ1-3	ASSPSGGTGGNTIY
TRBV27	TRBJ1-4	ASSAISTEGEKLF
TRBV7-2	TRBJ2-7	ASSLVRNLGYEQY
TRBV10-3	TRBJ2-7	AITARDRSYEQY
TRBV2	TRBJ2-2	ASSEARVVTGELF
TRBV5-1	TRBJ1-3	ASSLAIGGSGNTIY
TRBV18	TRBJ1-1	ASSLAGQLNTEAF
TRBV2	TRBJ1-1	AGGKVMNTEAF
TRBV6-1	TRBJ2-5	ASSALLGGDRDQETQY
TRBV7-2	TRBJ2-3	ASSLSSGITTDTQY
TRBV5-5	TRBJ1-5	ASSPTGEGVGQPQH
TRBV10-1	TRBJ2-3	ASSGGADTQY
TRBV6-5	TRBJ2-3	ASRTGRRAGTQY
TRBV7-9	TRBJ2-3	ASRKMGTGQY
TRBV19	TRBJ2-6	ASSIDNRVVSSGANVLT
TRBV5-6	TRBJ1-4	ASGQTDRWGEKLF
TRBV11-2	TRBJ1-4	ASSLVSSGGDEKLF
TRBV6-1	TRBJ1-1	ASSELRGVQAF
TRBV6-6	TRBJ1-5	ATSDKRYNQPQH
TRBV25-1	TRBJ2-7	ASSEAGTSGSGEQY
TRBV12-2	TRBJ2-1	ASRLRGRPGGNEQF
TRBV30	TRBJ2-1	ACYMPRDLYNEQF